This entry lists 23 T cell receptor beta chains sequenced from one sample in a study of cytomegalovirus exposure and HLA in healthy donors. Primers for the PCR totalled 60 Vbeta and 13 Jbeta. Here immunoSEQ multiplex PCR was the method, and the copy in TCRdb shows in-frame clones only, minus some. The sample has about 85,000 clones; around three fifths are singletons. Input material: PBMCs. The receptors shown here come from a man younger than 45 in good health and CMV-seronegative.

This clone occurred a few times. The chain couples TRBV28 to TRBJ2-5, with a possible D match to TRBD2 (5 bases). This CDR3 comprises 14 residues. Germline V gene lookup returns CDR1 MDHEN and CDR2 SYDVKM. Trimming left V 4 bases short and J 5 bases short, with 14 bases between. The CDR3 loop reads CASSSRGPGETQYF. As DNA, the CDR3 is TGTGCCAGCAGTTCCAGAGGGCCCGGGGAGACCCAGTACTTC.

The genes are TRBV28 and TRBJ1-2; D is unresolved. This CDR3 region has 11 residues. The germline CDR1 and CDR2 sequences are MDHEN and SYDVKM. CDR3 nucleotides: TGTGCGACCGGGGTTAACTATGGCTACACCTTC. Translation gives CATGVNYGYTF.

In nucleotides, the CDR3 is TGTGCCAGCACTCTGGACAGGCGCTCCTACGAGCAGTACTTC. It translates to CASTLDRRSYEQYF. The rearrangement uses TRBV2 and TRBJ2-7; TRBD1 aligns across 7 bases. Germline V gene lookup returns CDR1 SNHLY and CDR2 FYNNEI. V shed 7 bases and J 0 bases; nucleotides not matched to a gene: 6. This CDR3 has 14 amino acids.

The chain uses TRBV7-8 and TRBJ1-1; 9 bases fit TRBD1. Germline CDR1 SGHVS, CDR2 FQNEAQ. CDR3 length: 13 amino acids. Trimming removed 5 bases from V and 7 bases from J; junction bases left unmatched: 5. CDR3 DNA sequence: TGTGCCAGCAGCCCTACAGGGGGCAGTGAAGCTTTCTTT. Its protein is CASSPTGGSEAFF.

This clone was seen a few times. CDR3 DNA sequence: TGTGCCAGCACCCTAGGCGGCTATCTCTACAATGAGCAGTTCTTC. Translated: CASTLGGYLYNEQFF. V gene TRBV7-9 combines with J gene TRBJ2-1; D unresolved. The ends were cut back, 7 bases at V and 3 bases at J, with 16 bases in the middle. The CDR3 has 15 residues. Germline CDR1 is SEHNR and CDR2 is FQNEAQ (reference sequence).

The rearrangement joins TRBV6-6 to TRBJ1-4; D gene unclear. V lost 4 bases to trimming and J lost 2 bases, with 14 bases between them. The CDR3 contains 16 residues. CDR1 and CDR2 from the germline V gene are MNHNY and SVGAGI (reference sequence). CDR3 amino acids: CASSSQITVTNEKLFF. CDR3 coding DNA: TGTGCCAGCAGTTCCCAGATAACAGTTACTAATGAAAAACTGTTTTTT.

This clone was detected only once. The chain recombines TRBV19 with TRBJ1-2, with 9 positions matching TRBD1. Germline-derived CDR1 and CDR2 are LNHDA and SQIVND (reference sequence). The CDR3 is 15 amino acids. Trimming at V came to 5 bases and at J to 2 bases, leaving 6 bases not matched to a gene. In nucleotides, the CDR3 is TGTGCCAGTAGTCTACCGGGACAGGGAAACTATGGCTACACCTTC. Its protein is CASSLPGQGNYGYTF. The full variable domain, completed using reference TRBV19 and TRBJ1-2, is DGGITQSPKYLFRKEGQNVTLSCEQNLNHDAMYWYRQDPGQGLRLIYYSQIVNDFQKGDIAEGYSVSREKKESFPLTVTSAQKNPTAFYLCASSLPGQGNYGYTFGSGTRLTVV.

The chain recombines TRBV7-3 with TRBJ2-6, with D possibly being TRBD2 (5 bases). The CDR3 is 15 amino acids. CDR1 and CDR2 from the germline V gene are SGHTA and FQGTGA. V lost 5 bases and J lost 4, with 12 bases in between. The CDR3 DNA is TGTGCCAGCAGCCCCGAGGGCGGAGGGGCCAACGTCCTGACTTTC. Encoded protein: CASSPEGGGANVLTF.

The chain carries TRBV5-5 and TRBJ1-4, with D uncertain. V was pared by 4 bases and J by 8 bases, with 12 bases between. The CDR3 has 13 residues. Germline CDR1 is SGHKS and CDR2 is YYEKEE (reference sequence). The CDR3 here is CASSPGPGEKLFF. The CDR3 DNA follows: TGTGCCAGCAGCCCTGGACCGGGGGAAAAACTGTTTTTT. Full variable domain (missing parts from reference TRBV5-5 and TRBJ1-4): DAGVTQSPTHLIKTRGQQVTLRCSPISGHKSVSWYQQVLGQGPQFIFQYYEKEERGRGNFPDRFSARQFPNYSSELNVNALLLGDSALYLCASSPGPGEKLFFGSGTQLSVL.

The V and J genes are TRBV4-1 and TRBJ2-7, with TRBD2 matching 10 bases. The germline V gene encodes CDR1 MGHRA and CDR2 YSYEKL. V shed 1 base and J 3 bases; nucleotides not matched to a gene: 3. This CDR3 is built from 15 residues. CDR3 bases: TGCGCCAGCAGCCAAGTTGCTAGCGGGAGCTACGAGCAGTACTTC. This sequence encodes CASSQVASGSYEQYF.

The J gene is TRBJ1-4, the V gene TRBV21-1; TRBD1 is the table's D call and was not checked against the DNA. TRBV21-1 counts as a pseudogene. The CDR3 has 13 amino acids. The CDR3 nucleotides read TGTGCCAGCAGAGGGACAGGGGATGAAAAACTGTTTTTT. This translates into CASRGTGDEKLFF.

In its sample, this clone was seen a few times. V gene TRBV5-1 combines with J gene TRBJ2-7, with TRBD2 identical over 11 bases. The CDR3 spans 16 residues. Germline CDR1 is SGHRS and CDR2 is YFSETQ. J was trimmed by 3 bases and V by 3 bases; bases with no gene match: 8. This chain's CDR3 is CASSSRLAGTYYEQYF. CDR3 DNA: TGCGCCAGCAGCTCAAGACTAGCGGGAACCTACTACGAGCAGTACTTC.

This clone is deemed medium-sized. The chain uses TRBV7-9 and TRBJ1-1; 12 bases map to TRBD1. Trimming removed 1 base from V and 4 bases from J; junction bases left unmatched: 7. In germline, CDR1 is SEHNR, CDR2 FQNEAQ (reference sequence). CDR3 length equals 17 residues. This CDR3 is CASSLVGTGGMGTEAFF. CDR3 sequence (DNA): TGTGCCAGCAGCTTAGTCGGGACAGGGGGCATGGGCACTGAAGCTTTCTTT.

Only a few counts were recorded for this clone. The rearrangement uses TRBV4-1 and TRBJ2-7, with 8 bases aligning to TRBD2. Per the germline V gene, CDR1 is MGHRA and CDR2 is YSYEKL. V was clipped by 4 bases and J by 6 bases; unmatched bases: 8. CDR3 size: 14 residues. The CDR3 loop is CASSPRQRETEQYF. The CDR3 DNA is TGCGCCAGCAGCCCGCGGCAGCGGGAGACCGAGCAGTACTTC.

The rearrangement joins TRBV6-6 to TRBJ1-5, with TRBD1 identical over 7 bases. The junction had 9 bases not matched to a gene; V was cut back by 6 bases and J by 7 bases. This CDR3 has 14 residues. Germline assignment: CDR1 MNHNY and CDR2 SVGAGI (reference sequence). The CDR3 region is CASSPRQGGQPQHF. DNA for the CDR3: TGTGCCAGCAGCCCTAGACAGGGAGGACAGCCCCAGCATTTT.

The chain recombines TRBV28 with TRBJ2-1; 9 nucleotides align to TRBD2. The CDR3 is 16 residues long. The V gene's germline CDR1 is MDHEN and CDR2 SYDVKM. The V segment lost 6 bases and the J segment 6 bases; nucleotides outside the gene matches: 12. CDR3 sequence (DNA): TGTGCCAGCAGGCGCCCGGGACTAGCCGGCCTCAATGAGCAGTTCTTC. Its protein product is CASRRPGLAGLNEQFF.

This clone turned up a few times. The chain uses TRBV5-6 and TRBJ1-6; D is undetermined. The V gene lost 0 bases and the J gene lost 5 bases, with 6 bases spanning the gap. The length of the CDR3 is 14 residues. The germline CDR1 and CDR2 sequences are SGHDT and YYEEEE. In nucleotides, the CDR3 is TGTGCCAGCAGCTTGGTTAGAAATAATTCACCCCTCCACTTT. Its translation is CASSLVRNNSPLHF.

The J gene is TRBJ2-7, the V gene TRBV7-6; TRBD2 agrees at 7 bases. The germline gives CDR1 SGHVS, CDR2 FNYEAQ. The CDR3 has 14 amino acids. V dropped 2 bases and J dropped 5; count of bases not matched to a gene: 6. CDR3 residues: CASSLNAGDNEQYF. In nucleotides, the CDR3 is TGTGCCAGCAGCTTAAACGCGGGAGATAACGAGCAGTACTTC. Supplemented by reference TRBV7-6 and TRBJ2-7, the full variable domain reads GAGVSQSPRYKVTKRGQDVALRCDPISGHVSLYWYRQALGQGPEFLTYFNYEAQQDKSGLPNDRFSAERPEGSISTLTIQRTEQRDSAMYRCASSLNAGDNEQYFGPGTRLTVT.

V usage is TRBV7-2 and J usage is TRBJ2-5, with a possible D match to TRBD2 (7 bases). Trimming removed 3 bases from V and 4 bases from J, with 12 bases in between. Per germline, CDR1 SGHTA and CDR2 FQGNSA. The CDR3 spans 14 residues. CDR3 residues: CASSLLGGGETQYF. CDR3 coding DNA: TGTGCCAGCAGCTTGTTGGGAGGGGGAGAGACCCAGTACTTC.

The V and J genes are TRBV5-5 and TRBJ2-1, with D possibly TRBD2 on 7 matching bases. The CDR3 contains 15 residues. CDR1 SGHKS and CDR2 YYEKEE come from the germline V gene (reference sequence). The V end was cut by 2 bases, the J end by 2 bases, with 11 bases between. DNA of the CDR3: TGTGCCAGCAGCTTTAGGGGGGGGGCCTACAATGAGCAGTTCTTC. Translating it yields CASSFRGGAYNEQFF.

V usage is TRBV2 and J usage is TRBJ2-1; 14 bases are shared with TRBD2. The V segment lost 8 bases and the J segment 1 base; nucleotides outside the gene matches: 13. Germline V gene data show CDR1 as SNHLY and CDR2 as FYNNEI. The CDR3 length is 19 residues. The CDR3 coding sequence is TGTGCCAGCGCGAGCATCCCGGGACTAGCGGGAGCTTCCTACAATGAGCAGTTCTTC. Its protein product is CASASIPGLAGASYNEQFF.

The chain's CDR3 is CASSQERGGGIRSGANVLTF. CDR3 DNA: TGCGCCAGCAGCCAAGAAAGGGGAGGGGGGATCCGATCTGGGGCCAACGTCCTGACTTTC. This chain links TRBV4-1 with TRBJ2-6; tentative D call: TRBD2 (7 bases). The CDR3 loop spans 20 amino acids. Trimming removed 0 bases at V and 1 base at J, with 19 bases between. Per germline, CDR1 MGHRA and CDR2 YSYEKL.

The chain combines TRBV27 with TRBJ1-5; the match to TRBD1 covers 8 bases. This CDR3 has 15 residues. The junction had 6 bases not matched to a gene; V was cut back by 2 bases and J by 6 bases. Germline CDR1 MNHEY, CDR2 SMNVEV (reference sequence). CDR3 protein: CASSLVGQGGQPQHF. Here the CDR3 DNA reads TGTGCCAGCAGTTTAGTAGGACAGGGTGGTCAGCCCCAGCATTTT.